Described below is a single TCR beta chain sequence and its context. Its antigen specificity is not known. No base qualities exist here, and no much larger clone lies one base off it. Healthy HIV-negative adults with no recently reported acute infections or vaccinations were included as donors. Every donor was a Caucasian adult residing in Nashville, Tennessee, USA. CD8 memory samples consisted of magnetically selected CD45RO+ cells combined with CCR7-negative CD45RA+ effector memory (TemRA) cells. After blood collection by leukapheresis, PBMCs were isolated using Ficoll-Histopaque density gradient centrifugation and then cryopreserved in the vapor phase of liquid nitrogen. Analytical flow cytometry was used to check the purity and quantity of each magnetically sorted T cell population. Genomic DNA was isolated from each sorted fraction and quantified by UV absorbance on a Nanodrop 2000c. This sample was taken from a study of shared clonotypes between healthy human individuals (dated by TCRdb to 2018 to 2021). Some background on the complete study: A few men and a couple of women, aged 18 to 49 years, made up the cohort. To estimate repertoire size and how much clonotype sharing occurs between individuals, the study deeply sequenced the blood TCR repertoires of 5 or 6 healthy adults. For each donor, CD4 naive and CD4 memory were each run on three plates, CD8 naive on two plates, and CD8 memory on one plate. To increase sequencing depth and limit assay-specific biases, TCR repertoire library preparation and sequencing were carried out by different laboratories using diverse techniques. Each donor's leukapheresis produced roughly between about 0.8 and 8.9 billion PBMCs. Findings and caveats that apply to the study as a whole: Rarefaction of sorted-subset datasets indicated incomplete sequencing despite the large sequencing depth. Because the study included a small number of donors, the genetic and exposure-history diversity represented was limited. Naive subsets generally had larger estimated clonotype richness than memory subsets did. Sampling was restricted to blood, and TCR repertoires in tissues likely differ from the TCR repertoires found in blood. Pairwise subsampling indicated that sequencing depth was expected to affect the degree of clonotype sharing among donors. Across a few donors, about 4.5% of naive CD4, approximately 3.5% of naive CD8, 2.3% of memory CD4, and under 0.45% of memory CD8 clonotypes were shared. Clonotypes shared by all four sorted-subset donors showed higher generation probabilities than non-shared clonotypes.

Using the deep immunoSEQ assay, multiplex PCR amplified TCR CDR3 regions from genomic DNA. Extracted genomic DNA from each cell subset was spread evenly across all wells of several immunoSEQ 96-well plates, with each plate serving as a replicate. For sorted subsets, each replicate PCR was loaded with 200 to 250 ng genomic DNA, equivalent to some 31,000 T cell genomes. Purified libraries were measured with a Qubit 3.0 fluorometer, size-checked on a Bioanalyzer 2100, and measured again with the KAPA Library Quantification kit. Every immunoSEQ 96-well plate was sequenced on a separate single-read 150-cycle Illumina NextSeq 550 flow cell. Under the source paper's analysis protocol: Because only junctional sequences without quality scores were contained in the immunoSEQ output, filtering matching that applied to full-length reads could not be performed. To assign V/J genes and CDR3, sequences were annotated using PyIR, a Python wrapper for IgBLAST v1.9, with IMGT germline references. Reads were removed for weak V/J assignments (E-value above 1e-6), missing CDR3, stop codons, out-of-frame junctions, or ambiguous translated residues. A V3J clonotype was defined by an identical inferred V gene, J gene, and CDR3 amino acid sequence. Percentage overlap between repertoires was computed as shared unique clonotypes divided by the size of the smaller repertoire. Repertoire richness was assessed with RTK rarefaction, the Chao1 estimator, and Recon v2.1 estimates of unobserved clonotypes. OLGA was used to compute generation probabilities for all TCRbeta clonotypes that the gDNA method yielded from a few donors. Held by TCRdb, this immuneACCESS table contains in-frame sequences only and omits some clones. Under half of the omission traces to an unresolved V gene where checked; the cause of the rest is unknown. For V, J and clone size, that table is used; D and trimming come from the DNA. Within this sample are approximately 100,000 clones, with approximately 70% of them counted one time only. 24% of the sample goes to the ten largest clones.

CDR1 SEHNR and CDR2 FQNEAQ are derived from the germline V gene (reference sequence). Its CDR3 holds 15 amino acids, cysteine through phenylalanine. Only the CDR3 part of the read is kept: 45 bases, read in frame from the first base. Germline trimming amounts to 9 bases on V and 5 bases on J, with 11 as the count of junction bases outside the gene matches. The clonotype comes from a woman aged 25-40 years in good health. The chain employs TRBV7-9 and TRBJ2-1, and 9 junctional nucleotides match TRBD1. The sequenced material came from memory CD8+ T cells sorted from blood. In the paper's terms, the cell subset or site label means: CD45RO+ cells pooled with CCR7-negative TemRA cells. The CDR3 reads CASADPGQGHNEQFF. Read as DNA, the sequence is TGTGCCAGTGCGGATCCGGGACAGGGTCACAATGAGCAGTTCTTC. When the CDR3 is completed using the reference TRBV7-9 and TRBJ2-1 genes on either side, the full variable domain is DTGVSQNPRHKITKRGQNVTFRCDPISEHNRLYWYRQTLGQGPEFLTYFQNEAQLEKSRLLSDRFSAERPKGSFSTLEIQRTEQGDSAMYLCASADPGQGHNEQFFGPGTRLTVL.